This is a list of T cell receptor beta chains from one sample in a study of T cells after yellow fever vaccination. MiXCR was run by TCRdb on the 5' RACE reads, yielding one entry per CDR3 protein. The profile shows around 250,000 distinct CDR3 sequences, roughly 5.6% of them singletons. This specimen was CD4+ T cells sorted from PBMCs, taken on the day of the yellow fever booster vaccination. These receptors came from a man aged 18 to 30 who received the YFV17D yellow fever vaccine. The conserved cysteine and the conserved F or W are not part of the CDR3 here. The order of the fields is CDR3 length, J gene, D gene, V gene, CDR3 protein. A D gene is named only where the DNA matches it firmly.

12 TRBJ1-2 - TRBV3-1 ASSQEGQDKGYT
16 TRBJ1-6 TRBD1 TRBV4-3 ASSQDSRRQGLNSPLH
12 TRBJ1-4 - TRBV5-1 ASSQLGRDEKLF
15 TRBJ2-2 TRBD1 TRBV7-3 ASSLSPRGPSTGELF
12 TRBJ2-7 - TRBV20-1 SAREGGSSYEQY
11 TRBJ1-1 - TRBV5-4 ASSQDGYTEAF
15 TRBJ2-3 - TRBV15 ATSRPPTTRSTDTQY
15 TRBJ2-2 TRBD2 TRBV30 AWSTRGRGPAPGELF
13 TRBJ1-2 - TRBV28 ASREAGATDYGYT
12 TRBJ2-2 TRBD1 TRBV2 ASRRLQGTGELF
11 TRBJ2-3 - TRBV9 ASSVELGDTQY
14 TRBJ1-2 - TRBV7-2 ASSPQPPGLGDGYT
11 TRBJ1-4 - TRBV6-5 ASSTTGSRKLF
17 TRBJ1-3 TRBD1 TRBV4-1 ASSQGPRGATDTRDTIY
13 TRBJ1-1 TRBD1 TRBV20-1 SAPGGALGNTEAF
16 TRBJ1-6 - TRBV12-3/TRBV12-4 ASSHRLTGKGGDSPLH
14 TRBJ2-3 TRBD1 TRBV18 ASSPPGQGSMNTQY
14 TRBJ2-5 TRBD2 TRBV7-8 ASSLSNGLVQETQY
12 TRBJ2-3 - TRBV3-1 ASSQERGTDTQY
13 TRBJ1-4 - TRBV4-1 ASSQIQANNEKLF
13 TRBJ2-7 - TRBV5-1 ASSAFGGSSYEQY
11 TRBJ1-5 - TRBV2 ASSERTDQPQH
14 TRBJ1-2 - TRBV12-3/TRBV12-4 AIRGSSRGMTHGYT
12 TRBJ1-5 - TRBV12-3/TRBV12-4 ASSFWDSNQPQH
15 TRBJ1-5 - TRBV4-1 ASSQDPQSLRNQPQH
16 TRBJ1-5 TRBD1 TRBV27 ASSWSGGRGGTDQPQH
14 TRBJ2-2 TRBD2 TRBV6-2/TRBV6-3 ASSSSGTSGTGELF
13 TRBJ2-2 TRBD1 TRBV20-1 SARWTGRNTGELF
12 TRBJ2-1 - TRBV7-3 ASSESTSKHEQF
13 TRBJ2-1 - TRBV10-1 ASSEWGLTYNEQF
11 TRBJ1-5 - TRBV7-2 ASSINSDTLQH